This T cell receptor beta chain was recorded in a study of blood T cell repertoires in COVID-19. Across the study: Spain, Italy and the United States supplied samples that represented acute and convalescent COVID-19. Nucleic acid was either cDNA or gDNA, and it came from T cells, B-cell-depleted T cells, or PBMCs.

The CDR3 length is 13 residues. Germline V lookup: CDR1 SGHTA, CDR2 FQGTGA. Between the trimmed V and J ends, which lost 5 bases and 0 bases, there was a span of 7 bases. In the authors' workflow: Researchers report that nucleated cell counts were estimated from reference gene primer amplification. Using immunoSEQ multiplex PCR, the repertoire was profiled, and TCRdb retains in-frame clones only, with some absent. V and J calls and clone size are those listed in that table; D and trimming were worked out from the DNA. This table holds approximately 88,000 clones, over 80% found once. The sample consisted of peripheral blood. The receptor's source is a woman in her forties or fifties in a cohort sampled during active COVID-19. The rearrangement uses TRBV7-3 and TRBJ1-1; D is unresolved. CDR3 loop: CASSPTMNTEAFF. For the CDR3, the DNA is TGTGCCAGCAGCCCAACAATGAACACTGAAGCTTTCTTT.